Each of the 23 T cell receptor beta chains below was sequenced from the same sample in a study of PD-L1 blockade in urothelial cancer. Sequencing was performed with immunoSEQ multiplex PCR; in TCRdb, only in-frame clones are kept and a portion is missing. The sample lists tens of thousands of clones; roughly 87% were seen once. Noted time point: pretreatment peripheral blood. The sample was PBMCs, taken around atezolizumab (anti-PD-L1) treatment. These receptors were taken from a man between 65 and 80 years old with urothelial cancer.

This clone has a handful of counts. J is TRBJ1-2 and V is TRBV6-6, with 8 bases matching TRBD1. Trimming cost V 5 bases and J 7 bases; bases outside gene matches: 9. The CDR3 contains 14 residues. Germline loops: CDR1 MNHNY, CDR2 SVGAGI (reference sequence). CDR3: CASSGSTGAGGYTF. The CDR3 DNA reads as TGTGCCAGCAGTGGTTCGACAGGGGCAGGTGGCTACACCTTC.

J is TRBJ2-7 and V is TRBV5-6, with 10 bases matching TRBD1. J gave up 2 bases and V 4 bases, and 3 bases lay outside the gene matches. This CDR3 comprises 14 residues. Germline V gene lookup returns CDR1 SGHDT and CDR2 YYEEEE. In DNA, the CDR3 is TGTGCCAGCAGCCCTGGGACAGGGGCCTACGAGCAGTACTTC. Its translation is CASSPGTGAYEQYF.

V and J are TRBV7-2 and TRBJ2-5, with D possibly being TRBD2 (5 bases). The CDR3 sequence is 15 residues long. Germline V CDR1 and CDR2: SGHTA, FQGNSA. V lost 4 bases and J 5 bases, leaving 17 bases between the germline ends. As DNA, the CDR3 is TGTGCCAGCAGCTGGTCAGGAGGTTTAAGGGAGACCCAGTACTTC. As protein: CASSWSGGLRETQYF.

The chain recombines TRBV28 with TRBJ1-5, with TRBD1 matching over 7 bases. The V gene end was trimmed by 10 bases and the J gene end by 4 bases; junction bases not matched to a gene: 7. Germline V lookup: CDR1 MDHEN, CDR2 SYDVKM. CDR3 length equals 13 residues. This chain's CDR3 is CATVRDRNQPQHF. Written as DNA, the CDR3 is TGTGCCACCGTGAGGGACAGAAATCAGCCCCAGCATTTT.

This clone was seen a few times. The chain is built from TRBV19 and TRBJ2-6, with TRBD2 as a possible D gene (5 bases). V dropped 4 bases and J dropped 13 bases, with 17 bases sitting between them. In germline, CDR1 is LNHDA, CDR2 SQIVND (reference sequence). The CDR3 length is 14 residues. CDR3 DNA sequence: TGTGCCAGTAGTAAAGAAGGACGGAGGCCAGTCCTGACTTTC. Translation gives CASSKEGRRPVLTF.

V gene TRBV5-1 combines with J gene TRBJ2-4; D may be TRBD2 (5 bases). The CDR3 length is 17 residues. The ends were cut back, 0 bases at V and 3 bases at J, with 16 bases in the middle. In germline, CDR1 is SGHRS, CDR2 YFSETQ. The CDR3 loop reads CASSLEYSGTSKNIQYF. CDR3 coding DNA: TGCGCCAGCAGCTTGGAGTACAGCGGTACTAGCAAAAACATTCAGTACTTC. Based on the CDR3 plus reference TRBV5-1 and TRBJ2-4, the full variable domain is KAGVTQTPRYLIKTRGQQVTLSCSPISGHRSVSWYQQTPGQGLQFLFEYFSETQRNKGNFPGRFSGRQFSNSRSEMNVSTLELGDSALYLCASSLEYSGTSKNIQYFGAGTRLSVL.

The rearrangement links TRBV11-3 to TRBJ2-1; D is unclear. Germline lookup yields CDR1 SGHNT and CDR2 YENEEA. Trimming took 8 bases from V and 5 from J, leaving 7 bases between them. The CDR3 runs to 11 residues. The CDR3 spells CASGLDNEQFF. CDR3 sequence (DNA): TGTGCCAGCGGCCTCGACAATGAGCAGTTCTTC.

The chain is built from TRBV4-1 and TRBJ2-7; D is perhaps TRBD1 (5 bases). This CDR3 region has 14 residues. Between the trimmed V and J ends, which lost 4 bases and 2 bases, there was a span of 12 bases. Germline values: CDR1 MGHRA, CDR2 YSYEKL. The CDR3 loop is CASSPRVSTYEQYF. CDR3 in DNA: TGCGCCAGCAGCCCCAGGGTCTCAACCTACGAGCAGTACTTC.

This chain uses TRBV4-2 with TRBJ1-1; maybe TRBD1 (5 bases). The CDR3 covers 15 residues. Germline V CDR1 and CDR2: LGHNA, YNFKEQ. The V end lost 6 bases, the J end lost 3 bases, and 17 bases lay between the germline ends. CDR3 sequence (DNA): TGTGCCAGCAGGGGGTCAGGGCTTTCTGACACTGAAGCTTTCTTT. Amino acids: CASRGSGLSDTEAFF.

This clone was detected a few times. The chain links TRBV6-5 to TRBJ1-2; 7 positions match TRBD1. The CDR3 consists of 13 residues. Germline V gene data show CDR1 as MNHEY and CDR2 as SVGAGI. With 4 bases clipped from V and 6 bases from J, the junction kept 5 bases outside the gene matches. CDR3 in DNA: TGTGCCAGCAGTTTCGGACAGGCGGATGGCTACACCTTC. Amino acids: CASSFGQADGYTF.

The J gene is TRBJ2-5, the V gene TRBV5-1; 10 bases line up with TRBD2. This CDR3 is 15 amino acids long. V shed 2 bases, J shed 3 bases, and the junction held 4 bases outside the gene matches. Germline lookup yields CDR1 SGHRS and CDR2 YFSETQ. This chain's CDR3 is CASSLAGGLEETQYF. In DNA, the CDR3 is TGCGCCAGCAGCTTAGCGGGAGGGTTAGAAGAGACCCAGTACTTC.

The rearrangement joins TRBV18 to TRBJ2-1, with D tentatively TRBD1 (5 bases). Germline CDR1 and CDR2: KGHSH and LQKENI. The CDR3 sequence is 12 residues long. Trimming took 3 bases from V and 12 from J, leaving 12 bases between them. Written as DNA, the CDR3 is TGTGCCAGCTCACCCCAGGGTGTGGGGCAGTTCTTC. Translation gives CASSPQGVGQFF.

The chain recombines TRBV19 with TRBJ1-1, with TRBD1 matching over 9 bases. Unmatched junction bases numbered 6, after V lost 6 bases and J lost 4 bases. The CDR3 extends over 14 amino acids. From germline, CDR1 is LNHDA and CDR2 SQIVND (reference sequence). The CDR3 DNA reads as TGTGCCAGTAGAAGGACAGGGGTGGGCACTGAAGCTTTCTTT. Protein product: CASRRTGVGTEAFF. The full variable domain, its missing parts supplied by reference TRBV19 and TRBJ1-1, is DGGITQSPKYLFRKEGQNVTLSCEQNLNHDAMYWYRQDPGQGLRLIYYSQIVNDFQKGDIAEGYSVSREKKESFPLTVTSAQKNPTAFYLCASRRTGVGTEAFFGQGTRLTVV.

The J gene is TRBJ2-5, the V gene TRBV9, with D unresolved. CDR3 size: 13 residues. The V end was cut by 1 base, the J end by 2 bases, with 6 bases between. Germline CDR1 reads SGDLS; CDR2 reads YYNGEE. DNA of the CDR3: TGTGCCAGCAGCGTACACAATCAAGAGACCCAGTACTTC. Translated: CASSVHNQETQYF.

CDR3 DNA: TGTGCCAGTAGTGGCAGGGATCGCTATGGCTACACCTTC. Protein: CASSGRDRYGYTF. The chain is built from TRBV19 and TRBJ1-2; weak D call: TRBD1 (5 bases). The CDR3 extends over 13 amino acids. Germline loops: CDR1 LNHDA, CDR2 SQIVND (reference sequence). Trimming left V 5 bases short and J 4 bases short, with 11 bases between.

The J gene is TRBJ2-7, the V gene TRBV7-9; 11 bases align to TRBD2. The CDR3 is 15 residues long. The V and J ends lost 4 bases and 2 bases, in that order; junction bases with no gene match: 4. The germline V gene encodes CDR1 SEHNR and CDR2 FQNEAQ (reference sequence). The DNA for the CDR3 is TGTGCCAGCAGCTCCCCGGGACTAGCGGCCTACGAGCAGTACTTC. It encodes CASSSPGLAAYEQYF. Combining the CDR3 with reference TRBV7-9 and TRBJ2-7 gives the whole variable domain DTGVSQNPRHKITKRGQNVTFRCDPISEHNRLYWYRQTLGQGPEFLTYFQNEAQLEKSRLLSDRFSAERPKGSFSTLEIQRTEQGDSAMYLCASSSPGLAAYEQYFGPGTRLTVT.

The V and J genes are TRBV7-9 and TRBJ2-7, with 7 positions matching TRBD1. Germline values: CDR1 SEHNR, CDR2 FQNEAQ (reference sequence). This CDR3 is 18 amino acids long. V dropped 1 base and J dropped 2; count of bases not matched to a gene: 14. This chain's CDR3 is CASSLVGMRRDRPYEQYF. The CDR3 DNA follows: TGTGCCAGCAGCTTAGTTGGGATGAGAAGGGACAGACCCTACGAGCAGTACTTC.

DNA for the CDR3: TGTGCCAGCAGTTCCGGGACAGGGCCCTACGAGCAGTACTTC. It yields the protein CASSSGTGPYEQYF. V and J are TRBV2 and TRBJ2-7; 9 nucleotides agree with TRBD1. Unmatched junction bases numbered 4, after V lost 5 bases and J lost 2 bases. The CDR3 extends over 14 amino acids. Germline V gene sequence: CDR1 SNHLY, CDR2 FYNNEI. Full variable domain (remainder filled in from reference TRBV2 and TRBJ2-7): EPEVTQTPSHQVTQMGQEVILRCVPISNHLYFYWYRQILGQKVEFLVSFYNNEISEKSEIFDDQFSVERPDGSNFTLKIRSTKLEDSAMYFCASSSGTGPYEQYFGPGTRLTVT.

The gene calls are TRBV15 and TRBJ2-5; no clear D. This CDR3 has 15 residues. Trimming left V 0 bases short and J 2 bases short, with 10 bases between. Germline V gives CDR1 LNHNV, CDR2 YYDKDF (reference sequence). The CDR3 nucleotides are TGTGCCACCAGCAGAGATCGGAGTTCGCAAGAGACCCAGTACTTC. As protein: CATSRDRSSQETQYF.

This clone was counted only a few times. This rearrangement joins TRBV5-4 to TRBJ2-7; D is uncertain. Trimming pared 0 bases from V and 2 bases from J, leaving 12 bases between. The CDR3 has 15 residues. Germline CDR1 and CDR2: SGHNT and YYREEE (reference sequence). CDR3 sequence reads: CASSLALGQAYEQYF. The CDR3 bases are TGTGCCAGCAGCTTGGCCCTAGGCCAAGCCTACGAGCAGTACTTC.

The count of this clone is one. The CDR3 region has the DNA TGTGCCAGCAGTGAAGCGTCAGGCAAGTCCTACGAGCAGTACTTC. It encodes CASSEASGKSYEQYF. V is TRBV2 and J is TRBJ2-7; D is unclear. The CDR3 loop spans 15 amino acids. The germline V gene has CDR1 SNHLY and CDR2 FYNNEI. Trimming removed 0 bases at V and 1 base at J, with 10 bases between.

The rearrangement joins TRBV27 to TRBJ2-7; TRBD1 aligns across 7 bases. This CDR3 spans 14 amino acids. The V gene's germline CDR1 is MNHEY and CDR2 SMNVEV (reference sequence). Trimming at V came to 6 bases and at J to 3 bases, leaving 8 bases not matched to a gene. The CDR3 DNA sequence: TGTGCCAGCAGAAGGGACAGCGTAAACTACGAGCAGTACTTC. It codes for CASRRDSVNYEQYF.

The gene calls are TRBV18 and TRBJ2-7, with a tentative D call TRBD2 (5 bases). Looked up from germline, CDR1 is KGHSH and CDR2 is LQKENI. This CDR3 comprises 15 residues. V was clipped by 3 bases and J by 1 base, with 13 bases between them. The CDR3 coding sequence is TGTGCCAGCTCACCTAGGGAGAGCTTATCCTACGAGCAGTACTTC. This translates into CASSPRESLSYEQYF.